These 24 T cell receptor beta chains were all obtained from the same sample, sequenced in a study of blood T cell repertoires in COVID-19. The protocol was immunoSEQ multiplex PCR, while the TCRdb copy is restricted to in-frame clones and leaves out a portion. The sample gives about 300,000 clones, about nine tenths of which show up once; roughly 6.9% is in the top ten. Sequencing used peripheral blood. The receptor set was obtained from a woman aged 25 to 45 who had recovered from COVID-19.

V gene TRBV27 combines with J gene TRBJ1-2; 10 positions agree with TRBD1. The V gene end was trimmed by 6 bases and the J gene end by 8 bases; junction bases not matched to a gene: 9. The germline V gene has CDR1 MNHEY and CDR2 SMNVEV (reference sequence). There are 14 residues in the CDR3. The CDR3 DNA sequence: TGTGCCAGCAGACCTCGACAGGGGGCGATGGGCTACACCTTC. Protein sequence: CASRPRQGAMGYTF.

The rearrangement uses TRBV2 and TRBJ2-7; D is possibly TRBD2 (5 bases). This CDR3 has 13 residues. Germline CDR1 SNHLY, CDR2 FYNNEI. Trimming removed 2 bases at V and 5 bases at J, with 10 bases between. CDR3 sequence (DNA): TGTGCCAGCAGTGAAAGTTGGAGGAACGAGCAGTACTTC. It translates to CASSESWRNEQYF.

The CDR3 here is CASSKSGEGYTF. In DNA form, the CDR3 reads TGTGCCAGCTCGAAGAGTGGAGAGGGCTACACCTTC. The gene calls are TRBV28 and TRBJ1-2; D remains ambiguous. The germline CDR1 and CDR2 sequences are MDHEN and SYDVKM. The CDR3 contains 12 residues. The V gene lost 8 bases and the J gene lost 8 bases, with 15 bases spanning the gap.

The CDR3 region is CASSTWVGAADEKLFF. In DNA, the CDR3 is TGTGCCAGCAGCACCTGGGTGGGGGCAGCCGATGAAAAACTGTTTTTT. The chain links TRBV21-1 to TRBJ1-4; the D call in the table, TRBD1, was not verified against the DNA. TRBV21-1 is listed as a pseudogene. CDR3 size: 16 residues.

V and J are TRBV5-1 and TRBJ2-3; possible D gene TRBD2, 6 bases. V was shortened by 0 bases and J by 2 bases, with 13 bases between the two germline ends. CDR3 size: 16 residues. Germline CDR1 SGHRS, CDR2 YFSETQ. DNA for the CDR3: TGCGCCAGCAGCTTGGCCGCAGGACTAAACACAGATACGCAGTATTTT. Its translation: CASSLAAGLNTDTQYF. Using reference TRBV5-1 and TRBJ2-3 for the parts outside the CDR3, the full variable domain is KAGVTQTPRYLIKTRGQQVTLSCSPISGHRSVSWYQQTPGQGLQFLFEYFSETQRNKGNFPGRFSGRQFSNSRSEMNVSTLELGDSALYLCASSLAAGLNTDTQYFGPGTRLTVL.

V gene TRBV30 combines with J gene TRBJ2-6; 7 nucleotides agree with TRBD1. The CDR3 length is 16 residues. Germline V gene data show CDR1 as GTSNPN and CDR2 as SVGIG (reference sequence). V was pared by 1 base and J by 0 bases, with 3 bases of the junction left unmatched. CDR3 loop: CAWSGGQTSGANVLTF. The CDR3, as DNA: TGTGCCTGGAGTGGGGGACAGACCTCTGGGGCCAACGTCCTGACTTTC.

This chain links TRBV6-5 with TRBJ1-3; D call uncertain. This CDR3 has 15 amino acids. CDR1 and CDR2 from the germline V gene are MNHEY and SVGAGI. V lost 5 bases and J lost 0, with 11 bases in between. The CDR3 coding sequence is TGTGCCAGCAGTCCCGACGGGAGCTCTGGAAACACCATATATTTT. This codes for CASSPDGSSGNTIYF.

The chain recombines TRBV10-3 with TRBJ1-2; D not certain. Trimming left V 0 bases short and J 4 bases short, with 9 bases between. Germline CDR1 ENHRY, CDR2 SYGVKD. The CDR3 is made up of 14 amino acids. CDR3 amino acids: CAISESDSLYGYTF. CDR3 in DNA: TGTGCCATCAGTGAGTCAGATAGCCTCTATGGCTACACCTTC.

J is TRBJ1-2 and V is TRBV5-1, with D tentatively TRBD1 (5 bases). Trimming took off 4 bases at V and 2 bases at J, with 15 bases between the two ends. Per germline, CDR1 SGHRS and CDR2 YFSETQ. The CDR3 runs to 15 residues. CDR3 in amino acids: CASSPDGGGNYGYTF. CDR3 sequence (DNA): TGCGCCAGCAGCCCCGATGGGGGGGGGAACTATGGCTACACCTTC.

The chain recombines TRBV5-6 with TRBJ1-5; tentative D call: TRBD1 (6 bases). V was cut by 1 base and J by 0 bases, with 11 bases left in between. This CDR3 comprises 16 residues. Germline values: CDR1 SGHDT, CDR2 YYEEEE. Here the CDR3 reads CASSLWGLGSNQPQHF. The CDR3 bases are TGTGCCAGCAGCTTGTGGGGGCTTGGTAGCAATCAGCCCCAGCATTTT.

V is TRBV5-5 and J is TRBJ1-5; D remains unclear. Germline-derived CDR1 and CDR2 are SGHKS and YYEKEE (reference sequence). The CDR3 is 12 residues long. With 4 bases removed from V and 5 bases from J, the gap between germline ends came to 7 bases. The CDR3 sequence is CASSLTDQPQHF. CDR3 sequence (DNA): TGTGCCAGCAGCCTTACAGATCAGCCCCAGCATTTT.

The chain uses TRBV3-1 (or the pseudogene TRBV3-2) and TRBJ2-7, with a weak D call TRBD1 (6 bases). V was cut by 0 bases and J by 6 bases, with 9 bases left in between. Germline-derived CDR1 and CDR2 are LGHDT and YNNKEL (reference sequence). CDR3 length equals 13 residues. CDR3 sequence reads: CASSQEDSGEQYF. CDR3 nucleotides: TGTGCCAGCAGCCAAGAGGACAGTGGCGAGCAGTACTTC.

The chain has TRBV7-3 and TRBJ2-7; D possibly corresponds to TRBD2 (5 bases). CDR1 is SGHTA, CDR2 FQGTGA, per germline. V lost 5 bases and J lost 0, with 8 bases in between. CDR3 length equals 13 residues. CDR3 nucleotide sequence: TGTGCCAGCAGCCGACGGGGCTCCTACGAGCAGTACTTC. Protein product: CASSRRGSYEQYF.

This chain uses TRBV6-5 with TRBJ1-4; a weak D match, TRBD1 (5 bases). The CDR3 consists of 16 residues. The V gene's germline CDR1 is MNHEY and CDR2 SVGAGI. With 1 base removed from V and 0 bases from J, the gap between germline ends came to 9 bases. CDR3 loop: CASSYWGGATNEKLFF. CDR3 nucleotides: TGTGCCAGCAGTTACTGGGGGGGAGCAACTAATGAAAAACTGTTTTTT.

The rearrangement joins TRBV2 to TRBJ1-4; TRBD1 agrees at 10 bases. The germline V gene has CDR1 SNHLY and CDR2 FYNNEI. CDR3 size: 14 residues. The trim removed 6 bases at V and 10 bases at J, leaving 8 bases unmatched. The CDR3 here is CASSPGQGLGKLFF. The CDR3 coding sequence is TGTGCCAGCAGCCCGGGACAGGGGTTAGGAAAACTGTTTTTT. The entire variable domain, with the rest obtained from reference TRBV2 and TRBJ1-4, is as follows: EPEVTQTPSHQVTQMGQEVILRCVPISNHLYFYWYRQILGQKVEFLVSFYNNEISEKSEIFDDQFSVERPDGSNFTLKIRSTKLEDSAMYFCASSPGQGLGKLFFGSGTQLSVL.

The chain recombines TRBV28 with TRBJ1-2; 11 nucleotides agree with TRBD1. The junction had 6 bases not matched to a gene; V was cut back by 5 bases and J by 1 base. Germline V gives CDR1 MDHEN, CDR2 SYDVKM. The CDR3 is 16 residues long. DNA for the CDR3: TGTGCCAGCAGTATACCGGGACAGGGGGATAACTATGGCTACACCTTC. Translating gives CASSIPGQGDNYGYTF.

The rearrangement uses TRBV5-6 and TRBJ1-1; D possibly corresponds to TRBD1 (5 bases). CDR1 is SGHDT, CDR2 YYEEEE, per germline. V was cut by 0 bases and J by 0 bases, with 9 bases left in between. This CDR3 contains 15 residues. This chain's CDR3 is CASSLVGGLNTEAFF. In DNA, the CDR3 is TGTGCCAGCAGCTTGGTGGGGGGGTTGAACACTGAAGCTTTCTTT.

Only one count was recorded for this clone. This sequence joins TRBV6-5 and TRBJ2-3; D gene ambiguous. Germline loops: CDR1 MNHEY, CDR2 SVGAGI. V gave up 5 bases and J gave up 6 bases, with 9 bases separating them. The CDR3 is made up of 12 amino acids. This CDR3 is CASSPREDTQYF. DNA of the CDR3: TGTGCCAGCAGTCCTCGTGAGGATACGCAGTATTTT.

The chain's CDR3 is CASSFTGTGVAFF. For the CDR3, the DNA is TGTGCCAGTAGTTTCACCGGGACAGGAGTTGCTTTCTTT. The J gene is TRBJ1-1, the V gene TRBV19; TRBD1 agrees at 8 bases. This CDR3 is built from 13 residues. Germline CDR1 is LNHDA and CDR2 is SQIVND (reference sequence). The junction had 10 bases not matched to a gene; V was cut back by 5 bases and J by 11 bases.

The chain links TRBV7-6 to TRBJ2-7; unclear D gene. The V end lost 4 bases, the J end lost 0 bases, and 16 bases lay between the germline ends. Germline V gene data show CDR1 as SGHVS and CDR2 as FNYEAQ. The CDR3 sequence is 16 residues long. The CDR3 sequence: CASSSMTYPGSYEQYF. The DNA for the CDR3 is TGTGCCAGCAGCTCGATGACTTATCCTGGCTCCTACGAGCAGTACTTC.

The V call is TRBV25-1, the J call TRBJ1-1; TRBD1 might be the D (6 bases). CDR3 length equals 13 residues. The germline V gene encodes CDR1 MGHDK and CDR2 SYGVNS. Trimming cost V 5 bases and J 6 bases, with 13 bases left between them. The CDR3 DNA is TGTGCCAGCAGTAAAACAGAGGGGGCTGAAGCTTTCTTT. It specifies CASSKTEGAEAFF.

This chain joins TRBV14 and TRBJ1-4; TRBD1 aligns across 8 bases. V shed 5 bases and J 4 bases; nucleotides not matched to a gene: 6. The CDR3 consists of 15 residues. Germline CDR1 and CDR2: SGHDN and FVKESK. The CDR3 DNA follows: TGTGCCAGCAGCGAAGGGGGACAGGTTAATGAAAAACTGTTTTTT. It encodes CASSEGGQVNEKLFF.

V is TRBV28 and J is TRBJ2-5, with 10 bases lining up with TRBD2. CDR1 is MDHEN and CDR2 is SYDVKM in the germline V gene. J gave up 2 bases and V 8 bases, and 8 bases lay outside the gene matches. There are 15 residues in the CDR3. The CDR3 nucleotides read TGTGCCAGCTACTCAGCGGGGGGGCTTCAAGAGACCCAGTACTTC. Its translation is CASYSAGGLQETQYF.

The gene calls are TRBV7-6 and TRBJ2-5; D is uncertain. Germline loops: CDR1 SGHVS, CDR2 FNYEAQ. The length of the CDR3 is 13 residues. V was cut by 2 bases and J by 5 bases, with 9 bases left in between. DNA of the CDR3: TGTGCCAGCAGCTTATTTTTTCGGGAGACCCAGTACTTC. This codes for CASSLFFRETQYF. The full variable domain, rest sourced from reference TRBV7-6 and TRBJ2-5, is GAGVSQSPRYKVTKRGQDVALRCDPISGHVSLYWYRQALGQGPEFLTYFNYEAQQDKSGLPNDRFSAERPEGSISTLTIQRTEQRDSAMYRCASSLFFRETQYFGPGTRLLVL.